Given below is one T cell receptor (beta chain) in context. The PCR used 60 Vbeta and 13 Jbeta primers. This table comes from immunoSEQ multiplex PCR, and its TCRdb copy is limited to in-frame clones, with some not included. The sample holds 93,000 or so clones. The data are from a study of cytomegalovirus exposure and HLA in healthy donors. Study details: Ancestry clustering placed 70% to 90% of around 400 genotyped donors in the Caucasian-associated cluster.

The CDR3 loop spans 13 amino acids. Germline values: CDR1 SNHLY, CDR2 FYNNEI. The V gene lost 6 bases and the J gene lost 1 base, with 9 bases spanning the gap. The specimen was PBMCs. The chain has TRBV2 and TRBJ2-5, with D unresolved. The receptor was isolated from a man between 35 and 55 years old in good health and CMV-seronegative. The CDR3 coding sequence is TGTGCCAGCAGATTACAGCTCCAAGAGACCCAGTACTTC. The encoded protein is CASRLQLQETQYF.